The clone carrying this TCR beta chain was seen many times. Its antigen is not identified. The sample belongs to a study of T cell repertoires in cytomegalovirus infection. Study results and caveats: People with CMV and the relevant HLA were identified by cumulative public TCR beta family frequency.

Trimming removed 3 bases from V and 4 bases from J, with 10 bases in between. There are 14 residues in the CDR3. From the reads, TCRdb called clonotypes with MiXCR, one entry per CDR3 protein. The sample lists about 130,000 distinct CDR3 sequences, roughly 8.2% occurring once. The J gene is TRBJ1-5, the V gene TRBV12-3 or TRBV12-4; D gene uncertain. The clonotype originates from a human donor in good health (CMV status not recorded). Some clones in this sample may be carry-over from other donors' samples. Sequenced material: PBMCs. The CDR3 region has the DNA TGTGCCAGCAGTTTTTCCCCTTTAAATCAGCCCCAGCATTTT. Amino acids: CASSFSPLNQPQHF.